This T cell receptor (beta chain) is drawn from a study of regulatory T cells in long-lasting Graves disease. Study information: Positivity for TSH receptor antibodies plus over 5 years of antithyroid drugs meant persistent Graves' disease.

Arm-PCR of CDR3 regions with iRepertoire HTBI primers generated TCR beta libraries. Original handling: Samples collectively showed approximately 62 TRBV and approximately 14 TRBJ segments. TCRdb itself ran the multiplex PCR reads through MiXCR, one entry per CDR3 protein. TCRdb assigned the V and J calls; the authors' analysis was not used. The table lists approximately 470,000 distinct CDR3 sequences, around 21% of them singletons. This clonotype was seen more than once but under ten times. Specified time point: persistent/refractory GD, antithyroid drugs over 5 years with positive TRAb. The TCR library used RNA extracted from PBMCs. An endocrinology department in Xi'an, China, recruited the patients. EDTA tubes received around 9 milliliters of drawn peripheral blood. The receptor's source is a female donor with Graves disease. Sequencing used peripheral blood mononuclear cells (PBMCs), obtained when the disease was refractory, from a patient treated with antithyroid drugs.

CDR3 DNA: TGCAGTGCTGCTGGAGACAGGGGGCATTTCGCTTTCTTT. Encoded protein: CSAAGDRGHFAFF. The rearrangement joins TRBV20-1 to TRBJ1-1; TRBD1 aligns across 10 bases. This CDR3 spans 13 amino acids. CDR1 is DFQATT, CDR2 SNEGSKA, per germline (reference sequence). Losses at the gene ends were 5 bases for V and 11 bases for J; bases not matched to a gene: 11.